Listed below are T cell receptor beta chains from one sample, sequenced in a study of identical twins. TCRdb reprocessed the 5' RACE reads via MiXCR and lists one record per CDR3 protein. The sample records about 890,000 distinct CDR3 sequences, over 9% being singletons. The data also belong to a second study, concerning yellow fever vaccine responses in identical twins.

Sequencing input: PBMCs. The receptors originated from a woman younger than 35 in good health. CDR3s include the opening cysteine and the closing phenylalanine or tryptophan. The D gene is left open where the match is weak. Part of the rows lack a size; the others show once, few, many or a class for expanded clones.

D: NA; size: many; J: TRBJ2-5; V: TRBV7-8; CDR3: CASYTVFETQYF; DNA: TGTGCCAGCTATACAGTATTTGAGACCCAGTACTTC
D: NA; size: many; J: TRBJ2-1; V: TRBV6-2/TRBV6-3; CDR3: CASSPGLTNEQFF; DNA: TGTGCCAGCAGTCCCGGACTGACCAATGAGCAGTTCTTC
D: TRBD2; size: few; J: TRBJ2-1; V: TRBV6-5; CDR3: CASSYPASGGVDEQFF; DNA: TGTGCCAGCAGTTACCCAGCTAGCGGGGGGGTTGATGAGCAGTTCTTC
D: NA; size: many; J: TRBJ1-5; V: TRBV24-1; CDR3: CATSQTGSNQPQHF; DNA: TGTGCCACCAGTCAAACAGGTAGCAATCAGCCCCAGCATTTT
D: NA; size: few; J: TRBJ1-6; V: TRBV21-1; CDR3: CASSREDRSYNSPLHF; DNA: TGTGCCAGCAGCAGAGAAGACAGGTCCTATAATTCACCCCTCCACTTT
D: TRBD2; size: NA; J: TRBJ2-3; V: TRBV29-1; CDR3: CSVDPSGGADTQYF; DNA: TGCAGCGTTGATCCTAGCGGGGGGGCAGATACGCAGTATTTT
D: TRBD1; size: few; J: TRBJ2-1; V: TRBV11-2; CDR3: CASSLRQGMPNEQFF; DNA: TGTGCCAGCAGCTTAAGACAGGGAATGCCCAATGAGCAGTTCTTC
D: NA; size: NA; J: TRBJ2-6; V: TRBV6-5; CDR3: CASSYSDGANVLTF; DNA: TGTGCCAGCAGTTACTCAGATGGGGCCAACGTCCTGACTTTC
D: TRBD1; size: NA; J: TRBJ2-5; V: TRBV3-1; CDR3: CASSHDRVSETQYF; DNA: TGTGCCAGCAGCCACGACAGGGTCTCAGAGACCCAGTACTTC
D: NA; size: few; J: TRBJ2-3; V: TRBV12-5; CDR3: CASGLKGSISTLSTDTQYF; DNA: TGTGCTAGTGGTTTAAAAGGATCCATTTCGACTTTGAGCACAGATACGCAGTATTTT
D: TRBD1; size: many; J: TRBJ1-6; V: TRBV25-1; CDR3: CASSDPGQGAPSPLHF; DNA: TGTGCCAGCAGTGATCCGGGACAGGGGGCTCCATCACCCCTCCACTTT
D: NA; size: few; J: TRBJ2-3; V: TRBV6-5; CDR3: CASSYSRGPTDTQYF; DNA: TGTGCCAGCAGTTACTCGAGGGGACCCACAGATACGCAGTATTTT
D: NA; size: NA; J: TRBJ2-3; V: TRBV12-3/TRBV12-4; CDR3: CASSFGHPGGTDTQYF; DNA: TGTGCCAGCAGTTTTGGACACCCTGGGGGGACAGATACGCAGTATTTT
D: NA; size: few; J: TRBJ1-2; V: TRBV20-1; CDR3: CSARDRSANINYGYTF; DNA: TGCAGTGCTAGAGATCGGTCCGCGAACATAAACTATGGCTACACCTTC
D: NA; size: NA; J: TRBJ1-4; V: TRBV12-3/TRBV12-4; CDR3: CASSLFPGPPNEKLFF; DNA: TGTGCCAGCAGTTTATTTCCAGGGCCGCCAAATGAAAAACTGTTTTTT
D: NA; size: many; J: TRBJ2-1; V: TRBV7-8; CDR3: CASSLRGLPYNEQFF; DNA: TGTGCCAGCAGCTTACGAGGTCTCCCTTACAATGAGCAGTTCTTC
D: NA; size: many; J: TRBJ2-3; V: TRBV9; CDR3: CASSVGFTDTQYF; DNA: TGTGCCAGCAGCGTCGGATTCACAGATACGCAGTATTTT
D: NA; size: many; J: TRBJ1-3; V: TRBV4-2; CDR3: CASSQIPGRWGGTIYF; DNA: TGTGCCAGCAGCCAAATCCCAGGACGTTGGGGGGGCACCATATATTTT
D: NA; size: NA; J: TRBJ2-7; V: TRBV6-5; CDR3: CASSYSRGSYEQYF; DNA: TGTGCCAGCAGTTACTCGAGGGGCTCCTACGAGCAGTACTTC
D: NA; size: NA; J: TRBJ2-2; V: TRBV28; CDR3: CASSLRVAPNTGELFF; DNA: TGTGCCAGCAGTTTGAGGGTTGCGCCGAACACCGGGGAGCTGTTTTTT
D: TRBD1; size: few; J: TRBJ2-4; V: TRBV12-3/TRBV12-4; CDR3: CASSFLGGDIQYF; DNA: TGTGCCAGCAGTTTTTTAGGGGGCGACATTCAGTACTTC
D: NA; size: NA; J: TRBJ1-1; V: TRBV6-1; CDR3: CASRFSGGGRAEAFF; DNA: TGTGCCAGCAGGTTTTCGGGGGGAGGAAGGGCTGAAGCTTTCTTT
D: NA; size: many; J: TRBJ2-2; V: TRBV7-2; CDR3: CASSPLKNTGELFF; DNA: TGTGCCAGCAGCCCTTTAAAGAACACCGGGGAGCTGTTTTTT
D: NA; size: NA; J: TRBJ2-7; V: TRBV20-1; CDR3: CSASRSGYEQYF; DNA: TGCAGTGCTAGCCGATCGGGGTACGAGCAGTACTTC
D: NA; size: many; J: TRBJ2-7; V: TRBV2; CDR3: CASSEIEAPNYEQYF; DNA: TGTGCCAGCAGTGAAATCGAAGCCCCCAATTACGAGCAGTACTTC
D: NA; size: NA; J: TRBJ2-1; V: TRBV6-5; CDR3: CASSYSPGSLLSNEQFF; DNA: TGTGCCAGCAGTTACTCGCCGGGCTCCCTATTGTCGAATGAGCAGTTCTTC
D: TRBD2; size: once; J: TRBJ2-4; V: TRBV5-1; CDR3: CASSLEVAGAKNIQYF; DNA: TGCGCCAGCAGCTTGGAGGTAGCGGGGGCCAAAAACATTCAGTACTTC
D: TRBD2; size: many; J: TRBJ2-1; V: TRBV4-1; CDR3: CASSQEIGLAGLGEQFF; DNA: TGCGCCAGCAGCCAAGAAATCGGACTAGCGGGATTGGGGGAGCAGTTCTTC
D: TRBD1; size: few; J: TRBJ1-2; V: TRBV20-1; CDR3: CSARDSLTYTF; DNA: TGCAGTGCTCGGGACAGTCTTACCTACACCTTC
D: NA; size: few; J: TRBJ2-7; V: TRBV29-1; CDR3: CSASPDSYEQYF; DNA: TGCAGCGCCTCACCAGATTCCTACGAGCAGTACTTC
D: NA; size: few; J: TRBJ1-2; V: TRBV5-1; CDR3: CASSLAPSVEMGYGYTF; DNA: TGCGCCAGCAGCTTGGCCCCCTCAGTTGAAATGGGCTATGGCTACACCTTC
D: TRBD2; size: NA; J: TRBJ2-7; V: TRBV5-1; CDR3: CASSPLSGSTSREQYF; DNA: TGCGCCAGCAGCCCCCTTAGCGGGAGTACTTCGAGGGAGCAGTACTTC
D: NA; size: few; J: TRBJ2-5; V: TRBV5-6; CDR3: CASSWGWETQYF; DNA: TGTGCCAGCAGCTGGGGGTGGGAGACCCAGTACTTC
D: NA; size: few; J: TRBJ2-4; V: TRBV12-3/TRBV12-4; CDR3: CASSLLFTKNIQYF; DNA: TGTGCCAGCAGTTTACTCTTTACCAAAAACATTCAGTACTTC
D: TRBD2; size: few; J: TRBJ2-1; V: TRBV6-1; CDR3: CASSRPGLAGEVSYNEQFF; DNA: TGTGCCAGCAGCCGCCCTGGACTAGCGGGAGAAGTCTCCTACAATGAGCAGTTCTTC
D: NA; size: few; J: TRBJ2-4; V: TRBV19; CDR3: CASSTLGAKNIQYF; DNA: TGTGCCAGTAGTACTTTAGGAGCCAAAAACATTCAGTACTTC
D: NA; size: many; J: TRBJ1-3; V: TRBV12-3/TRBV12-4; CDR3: CSSSSSNTIYF; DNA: TGTTCCAGCAGTTCATCAAACACCATATATTTT
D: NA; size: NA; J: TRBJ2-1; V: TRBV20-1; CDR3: CSARGYKKADFSFNEQFF; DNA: TGCAGTGCTAGAGGTTATAAGAAGGCAGATTTCAGCTTCAATGAGCAGTTCTTC
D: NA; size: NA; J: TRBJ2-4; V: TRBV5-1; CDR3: CASSQTPGGNIQYF; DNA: TGCGCCAGCAGCCAGACTCCCGGTGGAAACATTCAGTACTTC
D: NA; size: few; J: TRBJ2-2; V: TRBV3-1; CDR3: CASSQDRTVGIGELFF; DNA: TGTGCCAGCAGCCAAGATCGGACGGTGGGAATCGGGGAGCTGTTTTTT